A selection of T cell receptor beta chains follows, all from one sample in a study of early T cells in non-severe SARS-CoV-2 infection. TCRdb reprocessed the 5' RACE reads with MiXCR, giving one entry per CDR3 protein. This table has fewer than 100,000 distinct CDR3 sequences, roughly 13% appearing once. Input material: whole blood. These receptors all stem from an adult who was a healthcare worker with PCR-confirmed SARS-CoV-2 infection or an uninfected control (not recorded which). The CDR3 runs from the conserved cysteine through the conserved F or W. Fields, in order: J gene, D gene, clone size, V gene, CDR3 DNA, CDR3 protein. A D gene is named only where the DNA matches it firmly. For some rows the clone size is stated as once, few or many, or as a class when expanded; others skip it.

j_call: TRBJ1-5
d_call: .
clone_size: .
v_call: TRBV20-1
cdr3_nt: TGCAGTGCTAGAGACGCAAAGGTGGGTCAGCCCCAGCATTTT
cdr3_aa: CSARDAKVGQPQHF

j_call: TRBJ1-3
d_call: .
clone_size: few
v_call: TRBV7-9
cdr3_nt: TGTGCCAGCAGCCGTGGCGGGGATTGGACTGGAAACACCATATATTTT
cdr3_aa: CASSRGGDWTGNTIYF

j_call: TRBJ1-6
d_call: .
clone_size: .
v_call: TRBV5-5
cdr3_nt: TGTGCCAGCAGCTTACCTACAGGAGTAAATTCACCCCTCCACTTT
cdr3_aa: CASSLPTGVNSPLHF

j_call: TRBJ2-1
d_call: TRBD1
clone_size: many
v_call: TRBV7-8
cdr3_nt: TGTGCCAGCAGCTTAGCAACAGGGGGCGTACTTCGGCGTGGGCAGTTCTTC
cdr3_aa: CASSLATGGVLRRGQFF

j_call: TRBJ2-7
d_call: .
clone_size: few
v_call: TRBV27
cdr3_nt: TGTGCCAGCAGCCGTGACTGGCGCGAGCAGTACTTC
cdr3_aa: CASSRDWREQYF

j_call: TRBJ2-1
d_call: .
clone_size: many
v_call: TRBV29-1
cdr3_nt: TGCAGCGTTCTCTCCTACAATGAGCAGTTCTTC
cdr3_aa: CSVLSYNEQFF

j_call: TRBJ2-5
d_call: .
clone_size: many
v_call: TRBV10-2
cdr3_nt: TGCGCCAGCAAAGAAGGCTGGGAAGAGACCCAGTACTTC
cdr3_aa: CASKEGWEETQYF

j_call: TRBJ2-1
d_call: TRBD2
clone_size: many
v_call: TRBV28
cdr3_nt: TGTGCCAGCAGTTCAAGGCGCGGGGGCTCCTACAATGAGCAGTTCTTC
cdr3_aa: CASSSRRGGSYNEQFF

j_call: TRBJ2-7
d_call: .
clone_size: .
v_call: TRBV6-2/TRBV6-3
cdr3_nt: TGTGCCAGCAGTTACGTTTCAACCGAGCAGTACTTC
cdr3_aa: CASSYVSTEQYF

j_call: TRBJ2-3
d_call: TRBD2
clone_size: many
v_call: TRBV5-4
cdr3_nt: TGTGCCAGCAGCCGCGGGGGGGTGTTGACAGATACGCAGTATTTT
cdr3_aa: CASSRGGVLTDTQYF

j_call: TRBJ2-5
d_call: .
clone_size: few
v_call: TRBV7-6
cdr3_nt: TGTGCCAGCAGCTCGTCCATGGTTGAAGAGACCCAGTACTTC
cdr3_aa: CASSSSMVEETQYF

j_call: TRBJ2-2
d_call: .
clone_size: few
v_call: TRBV28
cdr3_nt: TGTGCCAGCAGTTTACTTAGGGTCACCGGGGAGCTGTTTTTT
cdr3_aa: CASSLLRVTGELFF

j_call: TRBJ2-2
d_call: .
clone_size: .
v_call: TRBV29-1
cdr3_nt: TGCAGCGCCGTTTATGCCGGGGAGCTGTTTTTT
cdr3_aa: CSAVYAGELFF

j_call: TRBJ2-1
d_call: .
clone_size: .
v_call: TRBV27
cdr3_nt: TGTGCCAGCAGTTCCCCGGGGCAGAAAGGCAATGAGCAGTTCTTC
cdr3_aa: CASSSPGQKGNEQFF

j_call: TRBJ2-7
d_call: .
clone_size: many
v_call: TRBV19
cdr3_nt: TGTGCCAGTAGTAACGCGGGGACCGCGGAGCAGTACTTC
cdr3_aa: CASSNAGTAEQYF

j_call: TRBJ2-7
d_call: .
clone_size: many
v_call: TRBV7-2
cdr3_nt: TGTGCCAGCAGCTTAAGGGCTTCCTACGAGCAGTACTTC
cdr3_aa: CASSLRASYEQYF

j_call: TRBJ1-2
d_call: TRBD1
clone_size: many
v_call: TRBV15
cdr3_nt: TGTGCCACCAGCCCCGGGACAGGGCCCTTCTATGGCTACACCTTC
cdr3_aa: CATSPGTGPFYGYTF

j_call: TRBJ2-2
d_call: TRBD2
clone_size: .
v_call: TRBV5-4
cdr3_nt: TGTGCCAGCAGCAGGGTAGCGGGGCTGAACACCGGGGAGCTGTTTTTT
cdr3_aa: CASSRVAGLNTGELFF

j_call: TRBJ2-7
d_call: .
clone_size: few
v_call: TRBV6-2/TRBV6-3
cdr3_nt: TGTGCCAGCAGTTACAACTACGAGCAGTACTTC
cdr3_aa: CASSYNYEQYF

j_call: TRBJ2-1
d_call: .
clone_size: many
v_call: TRBV28
cdr3_nt: TGTGCCAGCAGTTTAGCGGACAAATACCCCAATGGTTTC
cdr3_aa: CASSLADKYPNGF

j_call: TRBJ2-1
d_call: .
clone_size: many
v_call: TRBV6-1
cdr3_nt: TGTGCAACCCGCGGGGTGGGGAGCTCCTACAATGAGCAGTTCTTC
cdr3_aa: CATRGVGSSYNEQFF

j_call: TRBJ2-2
d_call: .
clone_size: .
v_call: TRBV2
cdr3_nt: TGTGCCAGCAGCGAGGCGCGGGGGAACACCGGGGAGCTGTTTTTT
cdr3_aa: CASSEARGNTGELFF

j_call: TRBJ1-4
d_call: .
clone_size: .
v_call: TRBV29-1
cdr3_nt: TGCAGCGCCACCCAGGGAGATGAAAAACTGTTTTTT
cdr3_aa: CSATQGDEKLFF

j_call: TRBJ2-5
d_call: TRBD1
clone_size: .
v_call: TRBV29-1
cdr3_nt: TGCAGCGTTGGTGGGACAGGTTCGATTGCGTGGGCCCAGTACTTC
cdr3_aa: CSVGGTGSIAWAQYF

j_call: TRBJ1-5
d_call: TRBD1
clone_size: .
v_call: TRBV19
cdr3_nt: TGTGCCAGCTCGGACAGGGGAAATAGCAATCAGCCCCAGCATTTT
cdr3_aa: CASSDRGNSNQPQHF

j_call: TRBJ2-2
d_call: .
clone_size: .
v_call: TRBV5-1
cdr3_nt: TGCGCCAGCAGCTTGCGGACGGCCGGGGAGCTGTTTTTT
cdr3_aa: CASSLRTAGELFF

j_call: TRBJ2-3
d_call: .
clone_size: many
v_call: TRBV5-1
cdr3_nt: TGCGCCAGCAGCTTGGGGGACCTGCCGGGTACGCAGTATTTT
cdr3_aa: CASSLGDLPGTQYF

j_call: TRBJ1-6
d_call: .
clone_size: few
v_call: TRBV7-2
cdr3_nt: TGTGCCAGCAGCTCCGGGCGGGGGTATAATTCACCCCTCCACTTT
cdr3_aa: CASSSGRGYNSPLHF

j_call: TRBJ2-1
d_call: .
clone_size: .
v_call: TRBV4-3
cdr3_nt: TGCGCCAGCAGCCAAGCGCTATTCCCCCCTTCCGGAGACTACAATGAGCAGTTCTTC
cdr3_aa: CASSQALFPPSGDYNEQFF

j_call: TRBJ1-2
d_call: .
clone_size: .
v_call: TRBV15
cdr3_nt: TGTGCCACCAGCAGAGATCAAGGGCCCGGAAACTATGGCTACACCTTC
cdr3_aa: CATSRDQGPGNYGYTF

j_call: TRBJ2-1
d_call: TRBD1
clone_size: many
v_call: TRBV7-9
cdr3_nt: TGTGCCAGCAGCCCCCCGGACAGGCCGGGGAATGAGCAGTTCTTC
cdr3_aa: CASSPPDRPGNEQFF